This T cell receptor beta chain is from a study of radiation and T cells in renal cell carcinoma. Documented time point: blood 4 weeks post-SBRT, at nephrectomy. The treatment denotes: 15 Gy SBRT to primary tumor, nephrectomy 4 weeks later. This CDR3 region has 15 residues. The V gene's germline CDR1 is SGHVS and CDR2 FNYEAQ. Between the trimmed V and J ends, which lost 4 bases and 4 bases, there was a span of 15 bases. Profiling relied on immunoSEQ multiplex PCR, and the TCRdb table lists in-frame clones only, not all of them. The table includes over 60,000 clones, over 80% detected once. The specimen comprised blood, sampled from a patient whose treatment included radiotherapy and nephrectomy. The TCR was taken from a woman aged 55-70 years with renal cell carcinoma. The V and J genes are TRBV7-6 and TRBJ2-3; the D is unclear. CDR3 loop: CASSSLAAWADTQYF. CDR3 sequence (DNA): TGTGCCAGCAGCTCCCTTGCAGCCTGGGCAGATACGCAGTATTTT.